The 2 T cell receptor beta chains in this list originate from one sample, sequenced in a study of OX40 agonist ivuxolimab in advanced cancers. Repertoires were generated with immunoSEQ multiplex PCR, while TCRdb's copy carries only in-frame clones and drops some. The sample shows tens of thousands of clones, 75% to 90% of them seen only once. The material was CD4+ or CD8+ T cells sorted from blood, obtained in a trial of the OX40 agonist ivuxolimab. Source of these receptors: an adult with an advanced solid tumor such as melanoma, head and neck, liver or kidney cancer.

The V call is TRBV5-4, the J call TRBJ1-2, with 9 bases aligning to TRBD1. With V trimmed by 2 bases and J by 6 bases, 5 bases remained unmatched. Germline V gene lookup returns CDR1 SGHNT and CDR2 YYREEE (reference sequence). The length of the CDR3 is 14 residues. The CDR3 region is CASSLPGQGDGYTF. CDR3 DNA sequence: TGTGCCAGCAGCTTACCGGGACAGGGAGATGGCTACACCTTC.

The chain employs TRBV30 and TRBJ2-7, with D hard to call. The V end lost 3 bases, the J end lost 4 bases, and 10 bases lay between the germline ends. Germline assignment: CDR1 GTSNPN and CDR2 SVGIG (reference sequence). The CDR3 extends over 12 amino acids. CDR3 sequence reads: CAWSPSRYEQYF. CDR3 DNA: TGTGCCTGGAGCCCCAGCAGGTACGAGCAGTACTTC.